The 6 T cell receptor beta chains below were found in one sample sequenced in a study of regulatory T cells in long-lasting Graves disease. RNA isolated from PBMCs was used to make the TCR library. TCRdb re-analysed the reads in MiXCR, keeping a single row per CDR3 protein. The sample carries under 900 distinct CDR3 sequences, about nine tenths recorded once. The sample was peripheral blood mononuclear cells (PBMCs), taken with antithyroid drug treatment, in newly diagnosed or persistent Graves disease (not recorded which). The receptors derive from a man between 18 and 35 years old with Graves disease.

The gene calls are TRBV4-2 and TRBJ2-2; the D gene is possibly TRBD2 (6 bases). V lost 3 bases to trimming and J lost 5 bases, with 10 bases between them. The germline CDR1 and CDR2 sequences are LGHNA and YNFKEQ. The CDR3 sequence is 14 residues long. The CDR3 is CASSQGGETGELFF. CDR3 nucleotides: TGTGCCAGCAGCCAGGGAGGCGAAACCGGGGAGCTGTTTTTT.

This chain joins TRBV20-1 and TRBJ2-5; D might be TRBD1 or TRBD2, each matching 5 bases. The V gene's germline CDR1 is DFQATT and CDR2 SNEGSKA (reference sequence). The germline V and J ends were trimmed by 3 bases and 2 bases, with 16 bases remaining between them. The CDR3 runs to 15 residues. The CDR3 DNA reads as TGCAGTGCTAGGGGTAGAGGGACGTATCAAGAGACCCAGTACTTC. This codes for CSARGRGTYQETQYF.

The J gene is TRBJ2-7, the V gene TRBV23-1; TRBD2 matches at 12 bases. TRBV23-1 qualifies as an ORF whose function is uncertain. V dropped 2 bases and J dropped 2; count of bases not matched to a gene: 13. There are 19 residues in the CDR3. The CDR3 reads CASSQRPSGRAFLAYEQYF. CDR3 sequence (DNA): TGCGCCAGCAGTCAACGTCCTAGCGGGAGGGCTTTTTTAGCCTACGAGCAGTACTTC.

The J gene is TRBJ2-1, the V gene TRBV19; 9 bases match TRBD1. CDR3 size: 15 residues. J lost 2 bases, V lost 5 bases, and 4 bases had no gene match. Per the germline V gene, CDR1 is LNHDA and CDR2 is SQIVND (reference sequence). The CDR3 nucleotides read TGTGCCAGTAGTCGGACAGGGGACCCCTACAATGAGCAGTTCTTC. Its translation: CASSRTGDPYNEQFF.

This chain joins TRBV6-2 or TRBV6-3 and TRBJ2-2; D gene ambiguous. Germline CDR1 and CDR2: MNHEY and SVGEGT. This CDR3 is 15 amino acids long. V was clipped by 0 bases and J by 3 bases, with 8 bases between them. CDR3 in DNA: TGTGCCAGCAGTTACTCGACCGCTGACACCGGGGAGCTGTTTTTT. Protein product: CASSYSTADTGELFF.

V gene TRBV18 combines with J gene TRBJ2-7; D remains unclear. Trimming left V 0 bases short and J 4 bases short, with 7 bases between. Germline V gives CDR1 KGHSH, CDR2 LQKENI. This CDR3 comprises 13 residues. CDR3 nucleotides: TGTGCCAGCTCACCACCCTCAAGTTACGAGCAGTACTTC. Amino acids: CASSPPSSYEQYF.